The rows below give T cell receptor beta chains drawn from one sample of a study of blood T cell repertoires in COVID-19. Clones were read by immunoSEQ multiplex PCR, and TCRdb kept only the in-frame ones, dropping some. Seen here are 400,000 or so clones, around 87% observed once, and the top ten hold approximately 1.9%. The sequenced sample was PBMCs or T cells enriched from blood (not recorded which). Receptors originate from a man between 35 and 55 years old in a cohort exposed to, infected with or recovered from COVID-19 (not recorded which). The CDR3 runs from the conserved cysteine through the conserved F or W.

v_gene	j_gene	CDR3aa
TRBV30	TRBJ1-3	CAWTGESGNTIYF
TRBV2	TRBJ1-1	CASRQAQGTNTEAFF
TRBV5-6	TRBJ2-5	CASSLDGLSAGQETQYF
TRBV29-1	TRBJ2-7	CSVIQGPVSRGDEQYF
TRBV28	TRBJ1-5	CASSQGGNNQPQHF
TRBV18	TRBJ2-5	CASSPGGTSGFQETQYF
TRBV2	TRBJ2-2	CASSAAGELFF
TRBV7-9	TRBJ2-2	CASTKMERRTGELFF
TRBV6-5	TRBJ2-2	CASSSGIGELFF
TRBV4-2	TRBJ1-5	CASSQDLNQPQHF
TRBV11-2	TRBJ1-2	CASSFRGQRYGYTF
TRBV6-5	TRBJ1-5	CASRGGNSNQPQHF
TRBV18	TRBJ2-1	CASSLGTSGLDEQFF
TRBV11-3	TRBJ2-1	CASSGQLGYNEQFF
TRBV18	TRBJ1-2	CASSPPGLRLNYGYTF
TRBV28	TRBJ1-5	CASRPPGTGSGNQPQHF
TRBV5-1	TRBJ1-5	CASSLGQVEGQPQHF
TRBV28	TRBJ1-2	CASSVTNNYGYTF
TRBV3-1/TRBV3-2	TRBJ1-4	CASSWGLNEKLFF
TRBV19	TRBJ1-1	CASSLVGLNTEAFF
TRBV9	TRBJ2-1	CASSVGLPYNEQFF
TRBV7-3	TRBJ2-6	CASRRPGLAGGPGANVLTF